This passage covers 11 T cell receptor beta chains from one sample sequenced in a study of blood T cell repertoires in COVID-19. The table came from immunoSEQ multiplex PCR; TCRdb's copy has only in-frame clones and leaves some out. This table has about 200,000 clones, approximately 87% appearing once. Specimen: peripheral blood. These receptors all come from a woman in her forties or fifties with acute or convalescent COVID-19.

This clone was observed a handful of times. This sequence joins TRBV6-2 or TRBV6-3 and TRBJ1-5; D is unclear. The germline V gene encodes CDR1 MNHEY and CDR2 SVGEGT. Trimming shortened V by 6 bases and J by 4 bases, and 19 bases separated the two germline ends. The CDR3 has 16 residues. In DNA form, the CDR3 reads TGTGCCAGCAGCCTAACGGGAGGGTTACCGAATCAGCCCCAGCATTTT. Residues: CASSLTGGLPNQPQHF.

This clone was recorded only once. This chain uses TRBV5-1 with TRBJ2-7; 10 bases align to TRBD2. Unmatched junction bases numbered 5, after V lost 0 bases and J lost 2 bases. The CDR3 loop spans 16 amino acids. Per the germline V gene, CDR1 is SGHRS and CDR2 is YFSETQ. The CDR3 DNA sequence: TGCGCCAGCAGCTTGGATACTAGCGGGAAAGCCTACGAGCAGTACTTC. Translation: CASSLDTSGKAYEQYF.

This chain connects TRBV24-1 to TRBJ2-3, with TRBD2 identical over 7 bases. V was pared by 7 bases and J by 3 bases, with 6 bases of the junction left unmatched. This CDR3 region has 14 residues. Germline CDR1 and CDR2: KGHDR and SFDVKD. The CDR3 bases are TGTGCCACCAGGACGGGGGGTTTGACAGATACGCAGTATTTT. Translated, it gives CATRTGGLTDTQYF.

J is TRBJ1-4 and V is TRBV7-2; 10 bases agree with TRBD1. The CDR3 spans 15 residues. Germline V gene data show CDR1 as SGHTA and CDR2 as FQGNSA. Germline trimming cut 6 bases from V and 8 bases from J; bases unmatched to any gene: 9. The CDR3 nucleotides read TGTGCCAGCAGTTACTCCGGGACAGGGGTCGAAAAACTGTTTTTT. Translating it yields CASSYSGTGVEKLFF.

The chain uses TRBV6-1 and TRBJ2-3; TRBD2 matches 8 bases. Germline CDR1 and CDR2: MNHNS and SASEGT. This CDR3 has 16 amino acids. J gave up 2 bases and V 2 bases, and 6 bases lay outside the gene matches. CDR3 bases: TGTGCCAGCAGTGAAATCGGCGGGGGGAACACAGATACGCAGTATTTT. Amino acid sequence: CASSEIGGGNTDTQYF.

The CDR3 loop reads CAGSGAGEIVQYF. The CDR3 region has the DNA TGTGCCGGTTCGGGAGCGGGGGAAATTGTGCAGTACTTC. The chain joins TRBV2 to TRBJ2-7; 8 bases align to TRBD2. The CDR3 has 13 amino acids. Per the germline V gene, CDR1 is SNHLY and CDR2 is FYNNEI. J lost 9 bases, V lost 11 bases, and 15 bases had no gene match.

This clone was counted only a few times. The chain combines TRBV5-6 with TRBJ1-5; D is undetermined. Trimming left V 3 bases short and J 0 bases short, with 10 bases between. CDR3 length: 15 amino acids. Germline V CDR1 and CDR2: SGHDT, YYEEEE. CDR3 in amino acids: CASSSTKDSNQPQHF. The DNA for the CDR3 is TGTGCCAGCAGCTCAACAAAAGATAGCAATCAGCCCCAGCATTTT.

The chain joins TRBV4-3 to TRBJ1-2; 9 bases fit TRBD1. The germline gives CDR1 LGHNA, CDR2 YSLEER. Trimming cost V 5 bases and J 2 bases; bases outside gene matches: 3. This CDR3 spans 14 amino acids. CDR3 loop: CASSRGTGNYGYTF. Written as DNA, the CDR3 is TGCGCCAGCAGCAGAGGGACAGGGAACTATGGCTACACCTTC.

The chain is built from TRBV27 and TRBJ1-4; possibly TRBD1 for D (6 bases). CDR1 is MNHEY and CDR2 is SMNVEV in the germline V gene (reference sequence). The V and J ends lost 3 bases and 5 bases respectively, with 10 bases between them. This CDR3 has 14 amino acids. The CDR3 DNA reads TGTGCCAGCAGTTTCCGGGACACCAATGAAAAACTGTTTTTT. It codes for CASSFRDTNEKLFF.

This clone was counted a single time. This rearrangement joins TRBV5-5 to TRBJ1-2; 12 nucleotides align to TRBD1. CDR3 length equals 17 residues. With 5 bases clipped from V and 4 bases from J, the junction kept 12 bases outside the gene matches. CDR1 and CDR2 from the germline V gene are SGHKS and YYEKEE (reference sequence). CDR3 nucleotides: TGTGCCAGCAGGCAAACCGGGACAGGGGGCGATGGCTATGGCTACACCTTC. Amino acid sequence: CASRQTGTGGDGYGYTF.

The chain joins TRBV28 to TRBJ1-2; D is unclear. In germline, CDR1 is MDHEN, CDR2 SYDVKM. Trimming took off 3 bases at V and 6 bases at J, with 14 bases between the two ends. This CDR3 has 14 residues. The CDR3 is CASSFDGVWHGYTF. CDR3 sequence (DNA): TGTGCCAGCAGTTTTGACGGGGTCTGGCATGGCTACACCTTC.